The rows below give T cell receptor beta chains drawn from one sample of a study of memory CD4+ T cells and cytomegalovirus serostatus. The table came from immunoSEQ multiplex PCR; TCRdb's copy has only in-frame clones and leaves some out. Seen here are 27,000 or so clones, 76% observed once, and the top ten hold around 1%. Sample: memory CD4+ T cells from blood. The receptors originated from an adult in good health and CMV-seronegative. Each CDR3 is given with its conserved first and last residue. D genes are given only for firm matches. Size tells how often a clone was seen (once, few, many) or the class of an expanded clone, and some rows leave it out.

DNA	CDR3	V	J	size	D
TGTGCCAGCAGCCAAGCGGGGGGCGCGGTCTATGGCTACACCTTC	CASSQAGGAVYGYTF	TRBV14	TRBJ1-2	NA	NA
TGCAGCGTTGGAGACGAGACCCAGTACTTC	CSVGDETQYF	TRBV29-1	TRBJ2-5	NA	NA
TGTGCCAGCAGCTTCTCTTACACAGATACGCAGTATTTT	CASSFSYTDTQYF	TRBV7-3	TRBJ2-3	NA	NA
TGTGCCAGCAGTTTATCCCTGAGAGGCAATCAGCCCCAGCATTTT	CASSLSLRGNQPQHF	TRBV28	TRBJ1-5	NA	NA
NA	CASRLWGGGIPNTGELFF	TRBV12-2	TRBJ2-2	NA	NA
TGCGCCAGCAGCCCCGTTGAACACAATGAGCAGTTCTTC	CASSPVEHNEQFF	TRBV5-1	TRBJ2-1	NA	NA
TGTGCCAGCAGTGAAGGACTTAACACCGGGGAGCTGTTTTTT	CASSEGLNTGELFF	TRBV6-4	TRBJ2-2	NA	NA
TGTGCCAGCAGCCAACAGACCAATGAGCAGTTCTTC	CASSQQTNEQFF	TRBV4-2	TRBJ2-1	NA	NA
TGTGCCAGCAGCTCGCCTAACAGGGTCCCTGAAGCTTTCTTT	CASSSPNRVPEAFF	TRBV7-2	TRBJ1-1	NA	NA
TGCGCCAGCAGCCTCCGGACAGGGAATTACGAGCAGTACTTC	CASSLRTGNYEQYF	TRBV4-3	TRBJ2-7	NA	TRBD1
TGTGCCAGCAGCTTAAATATGGGACAGGGGACCGAGCAGTACTTC	CASSLNMGQGTEQYF	TRBV7-2	TRBJ2-7	NA	TRBD1
TGTGCCAGTAGATGGACAGGGAGATATGGCTACACCTTC	CASRWTGRYGYTF	TRBV19	TRBJ1-2	NA	TRBD1
TGTGCCAGCAGCACGCTCAGGGTGACGAACACCTACGAGCAGTACTTC	CASSTLRVTNTYEQYF	TRBV11-2	TRBJ2-7	NA	NA
TGCGCCAGCAGGGGACAGGGCAGAGAGACCCAGTACTTC	CASRGQGRETQYF	TRBV5-1	TRBJ2-5	NA	TRBD1
TGCGCCAGCAGCCAGCAGTTAAATAATGAAAAACTGTTTTTT	CASSQQLNNEKLFF	TRBV4-3	TRBJ1-4	NA	NA
TGTGCCAGCAGTTACTCCTCAGGGTTCTATGGCTACACCTTC	CASSYSSGFYGYTF	TRBV6-6	TRBJ1-2	NA	NA
TGTGCCAGCAGCGGGGGACAGGGGGCGGACTATGGCTACACCTTC	CASSGGQGADYGYTF	TRBV7-2	TRBJ1-2	NA	TRBD1
TGCGCCAGCAGCTTAACCCAGGAAACTGAAGCTTTCTTT	CASSLTQETEAFF	TRBV5-1	TRBJ1-1	few	NA
TGTGCCAGCAGTTTTGCAGGGAGGGCTTTCTTT	CASSFAGRAFF	TRBV28	TRBJ1-1	NA	NA
TGTGCCAGCAGTGCCCTGGATGTGACTGAAGCTTTCTTT	CASSALDVTEAFF	TRBV2	TRBJ1-1	NA	NA
TGTGCCACCAGCAGTCCACCGGGACTAGCTTTCTACTCCTACAATGAGCAGTTCTTC	CATSSPPGLAFYSYNEQFF	TRBV15	TRBJ2-1	NA	TRBD2
TGTGCCAGTAGTATCTCCCGGGAGAACTACGAGCAGTACTTC	CASSISRENYEQYF	TRBV19	TRBJ2-7	once	NA
TGCGCCAGCAGCCAAGAGGGACTAGCGGGACAAGAGACCCAGTACTTC	CASSQEGLAGQETQYF	TRBV4-3	TRBJ2-5	once	TRBD2
TGTGCCAGCAGCTTCGCCGCGGGGGGAGAGGCAGATACGCAGTATTTT	CASSFAAGGEADTQYF	TRBV7-2	TRBJ2-3	NA	TRBD2
TGTGCCAGTAGGGGGGACTCGAACACTGAAGCTTTCTTT	CASRGDSNTEAFF	TRBV19	TRBJ1-1	NA	NA
TGCGCCAGCAGTGAGGCCCCGGGGGGGACCCAGTACTTC	CASSEAPGGTQYF	TRBV10-1	TRBJ2-5	NA	TRBD2
TGTGCCAGCAGTGAAACCTCAGGGAGGGGAGATACGCAGTATTTT	CASSETSGRGDTQYF	TRBV6-1	TRBJ2-3	NA	TRBD2
TGCAGCGTTGTAACTAGCGGGAGCGCAGATACGCAGTATTTT	CSVVTSGSADTQYF	TRBV29-1	TRBJ2-3	NA	TRBD2
TGTGCCAGCTCTCTCGGGACTAGCGGGGGTGTGAACGAGCAGTACTTC	CASSLGTSGGVNEQYF	TRBV18	TRBJ2-7	NA	TRBD2
TGTGCCAGCAGCTTTTATGAGACCCAGTACTTC	CASSFYETQYF	TRBV5-8	TRBJ2-5	NA	NA
TGTGCCAGCAGTTCGAGCGGGAACACCGGGGAGCTGTTTTTT	CASSSSGNTGELFF	TRBV28	TRBJ2-2	once	NA
TGTGCCAGTAGTAGGGACAGTTCTCGGAACACTGAAGCTTTCTTT	CASSRDSSRNTEAFF	TRBV19	TRBJ1-1	few	TRBD1
TGTGCCAGCAGGGACGGGAGAATAGATACGCAGTATTTT	CASRDGRIDTQYF	TRBV6-1	TRBJ2-3	NA	NA
TGCGCCAGCAGTGGGGACAGGGGAAGTGGCTACACCTTC	CASSGDRGSGYTF	TRBV10-1	TRBJ1-2	NA	TRBD1
TGTGCCAGCTCACCACCCCCAGACTCTAAAGAGACCCAGTACTTC	CASSPPPDSKETQYF	TRBV18	TRBJ2-5	once	NA
TGTGCCAGCAGGGCGGGAGGGTCTACGAAGCAGTACTTC	CASRAGGSTKQYF	TRBV28	TRBJ2-7	NA	TRBD2
TGTGCCAGCAGCTTAGATGGGAGTAATCAGCCCCAGCATTTT	CASSLDGSNQPQHF	TRBV7-2	TRBJ1-5	few	NA
TGTGCCAGCAGCGCAACCATATTTGGAACAGATACGCAGTATTTT	CASSATIFGTDTQYF	TRBV7-7	TRBJ2-3	NA	NA
TGTGCCACCTACAGGGATGGTCACTATGGCTACACCTTC	CATYRDGHYGYTF	TRBV15	TRBJ1-2	NA	NA
TGTGCCAGCAGCAAAAGCGGGAGAACAGGCAATGAGCAGTTCTTC	CASSKSGRTGNEQFF	TRBV5-4	TRBJ2-1	NA	TRBD2
TGTGCCAGCAGCTTAGCGAGGCAGGGGGGCCTCGCTTTCTTT	CASSLARQGGLAFF	TRBV7-9	TRBJ1-1	few	TRBD1
TGTGCCAGCAGTTTTGGGGGTAATCAGCCCCAGCATTTT	CASSFGGNQPQHF	TRBV28	TRBJ1-5	NA	NA
TGCGCCAGCAGCTTGGTAGGCGGACCATCCCTCACTGAAGCTTTCTTT	CASSLVGGPSLTEAFF	TRBV5-1	TRBJ1-1	NA	NA